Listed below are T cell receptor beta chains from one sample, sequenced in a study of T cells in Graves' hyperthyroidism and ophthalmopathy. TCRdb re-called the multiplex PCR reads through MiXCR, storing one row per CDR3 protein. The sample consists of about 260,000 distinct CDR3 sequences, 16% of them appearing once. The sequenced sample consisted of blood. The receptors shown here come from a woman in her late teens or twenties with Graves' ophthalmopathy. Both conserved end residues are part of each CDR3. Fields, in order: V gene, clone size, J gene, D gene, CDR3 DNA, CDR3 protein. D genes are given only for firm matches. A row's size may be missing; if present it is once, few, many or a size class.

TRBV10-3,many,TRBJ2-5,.,TGTGCCATCAGTTCGACTAATCAAGAGACCCAGTACTTC,CAISSTNQETQYF
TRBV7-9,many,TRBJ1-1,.,TGTGCCAGCAGCTTAAAGACTGAAGCTTTCTTT,CASSLKTEAFF
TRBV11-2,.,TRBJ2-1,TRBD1,TGTGCCAGCAGCTTAGCACGGGGACAGGGAGGAAGTGAGCAGTTCTTC,CASSLARGQGGSEQFF
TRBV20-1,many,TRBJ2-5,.,TGCAGTGCCGGGGGACCGAACCAAGAGACCCAGTACTTC,CSAGGPNQETQYF
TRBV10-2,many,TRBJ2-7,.,TGCGCCAGCAGTAAAGATAGGGCCCCTTACGAGCAGTACTTC,CASSKDRAPYEQYF
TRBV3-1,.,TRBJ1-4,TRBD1,TGTGCCAGCAGTTCCGGGACAGGGGGTGCTAATGAAAAACTGTTTTTT,CASSSGTGGANEKLFF
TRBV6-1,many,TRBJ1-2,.,TGTGCCAGCAGTCCCGCGGGGAGGGGCTATGGCTACACCTTC,CASSPAGRGYGYTF
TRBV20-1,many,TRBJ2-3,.,TGCAGTCCAGAAGGGGGTTCCTCGAGGGGAGATACGCAGTATTTT,CSPEGGSSRGDTQYF
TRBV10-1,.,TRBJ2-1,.,TGCGCCAGTCCTATCAAGGCCGTGGTGGGTGAGCAGTTCTTC,CASPIKAVVGEQFF
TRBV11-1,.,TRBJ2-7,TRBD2,TGTGCCAGCAGCTTTCAGGGTAGCGGGGGATCCTACGAGCAGTACTTC,CASSFQGSGGSYEQYF
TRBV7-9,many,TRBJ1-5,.,TGTGCCAGCAGCTTAAACGGAGTGGAGCCCCAGCATTTT,CASSLNGVEPQHF
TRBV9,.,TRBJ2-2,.,TGTGCCAGCAGCCCGAGGGGCGGTACGAACACCGGGGAGCTGTTTTTT,CASSPRGGTNTGELFF
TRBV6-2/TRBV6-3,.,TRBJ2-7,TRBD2,TGTGCCAGCAGTTACAAGGGGACTAGCGGGAGACCCTACGAGCAGTACTTC,CASSYKGTSGRPYEQYF